The 23 T cell receptor beta chains below were found in one sample sequenced in a study of T cells in Graves' hyperthyroidism and ophthalmopathy. Amplified TCR beta CDR3 regions derived from RNA transcripts. With the HTBI primer set, the TCR CDR3 went through a first round of RT-PCR. A single record per CDR3 protein comes from TCRdb applying MiXCR to the multiplex PCR reads. The sample has about 570,000 distinct CDR3 sequences, just over 45% seen once. The sequencing input was peripheral blood or thyroid tissue (not recorded which). These receptors originate from an adult woman with Graves' disease, either hyperthyroidism or ophthalmopathy (not recorded which).

The chain uses TRBV20-1 and TRBJ2-7, with D maybe TRBD1 (5 bases). The germline CDR1 and CDR2 sequences are DFQATT and SNEGSKA (reference sequence). The CDR3 consists of 15 residues. V dropped 3 bases and J dropped 1 base, with 16 bases sitting between them. The CDR3 DNA follows: TGCAGTGCTAGTGGGGAAATGGGGCAGTCCTACGAGCAGTACTTC. It encodes CSASGEMGQSYEQYF.

The CDR3: CASSLNIFLSAGANVLTF. The CDR3 DNA is TGTGCCAGCAGTTTAAACATATTCCTAAGCGCTGGGGCCAACGTCCTGACTTTC. The V gene is TRBV12-3 or TRBV12-4, the J gene TRBJ2-6; D call uncertain. The CDR3 loop spans 18 amino acids. With 2 bases removed from V and 2 bases from J, the gap between germline ends came to 16 bases.

This clonotype was seen ten or more times. V gene TRBV5-4 combines with J gene TRBJ1-2; D is perhaps TRBD1 (6 bases). Germline assignment: CDR1 SGHNT and CDR2 YYREEE (reference sequence). Trimming cost V 3 bases and J 2 bases, with 14 bases left between them. The CDR3 is 15 amino acids. The CDR3 DNA reads TGTGCCAGCAGCTCACCGGGTACAGGGAACTATGGCTACACCTTC. Its translation is CASSSPGTGNYGYTF.

The rearrangement joins TRBV9 to TRBJ2-7; 11 bases agree with TRBD2. V lost 4 bases to trimming and J lost 3 bases; unmatched junction nucleotides: 9. CDR1 is SGDLS and CDR2 is YYNGEE in the germline V gene. This CDR3 comprises 16 residues. In DNA form, the CDR3 reads TGTGCCAGCAGCCCTCGGACTAGCGGGTCCATCTACGAGCAGTACTTC. Translating gives CASSPRTSGSIYEQYF.

This clonotype was observed many times. The rearrangement uses TRBV29-1 and TRBJ1-2; maybe TRBD1 (5 bases). This CDR3 spans 12 amino acids. The germline CDR1 and CDR2 sequences are SQVTM and ANQGSEA. Trimming removed 4 bases from V and 4 bases from J, with 10 bases in between. As DNA, the CDR3 is TGCAGCGTTGCCTCAAGGGGCTATGGCTACACCTTC. Amino acids: CSVASRGYGYTF. Combining the CDR3 with reference TRBV29-1 and TRBJ1-2 gives the whole variable domain SAVISQKPSRDICQRGTSLTIQCQVDSQVTMMFWYRQQPGQSLTLIATANQGSEATYESGFVIDKFPISRPNLTFSTLTVSNMSPEDSSIYLCSVASRGYGYTFGSGTRLTVV.

The rearrangement joins TRBV5-1 to TRBJ2-5; 7 positions agree with TRBD1. This CDR3 is built from 15 residues. V lost 4 bases to trimming and J lost 4 bases; unmatched junction nucleotides: 10. CDR1 is SGHRS and CDR2 is YFSETQ in the germline V gene. The DNA for the CDR3 is TGCGCCAGCAGCCCTGACAGGGATGGACCAGAGACCCAGTACTTC. Translating gives CASSPDRDGPETQYF.

This sequence joins TRBV7-9 and TRBJ1-2, with D hard to call. The V and J ends lost 6 bases and 4 bases respectively, with 12 bases between them. The CDR3 runs to 13 residues. CDR1 is SEHNR, CDR2 FQNEAQ, per germline (reference sequence). The CDR3 sequence is CASRIIPVYGYTF. DNA for the CDR3: TGTGCCAGCAGGATAATCCCCGTCTATGGCTACACCTTC.

The J gene is TRBJ2-7, the V gene TRBV10-1; 14 bases agree with TRBD2. V was clipped by 1 base and J by 5 bases; unmatched bases: 1. Germline V gives CDR1 WNHNN, CDR2 SYGVQD (reference sequence). The CDR3 runs 15 residues. CDR3 loop: CASSEWGLAGDEQYF. CDR3 sequence (DNA): TGCGCCAGCAGTGAGTGGGGACTAGCGGGAGACGAGCAGTACTTC.

This clonotype was observed many times. The J gene is TRBJ2-7, the V gene TRBV29-1; 16 nucleotides match TRBD2. The V and J ends lost 8 bases and 2 bases, in that order; junction bases with no gene match: 3. The CDR3 runs 14 residues. CDR1 SQVTM and CDR2 ANQGSEA come from the germline V gene. The CDR3 bases are TGCAGCTTTGGGACTAGCGGGAGGGCCTACGAGCAGTACTTC. It specifies CSFGTSGRAYEQYF.

This clonotype came up a few times. The J gene is TRBJ1-1, the V gene TRBV5-1; the D gene is possibly TRBD1 (5 bases). This CDR3 region has 16 residues. Looked up from germline, CDR1 is SGHRS and CDR2 is YFSETQ. Trimming took off 4 bases at V and 4 bases at J, with 20 bases between the two ends. Here the CDR3 DNA reads TGCGCCAGCAGCGAACAGTCCGGCGGGGGAGGCACTGAAGCTTTCTTT. Its translation: CASSEQSGGGGTEAFF.

The sample holds a few counts of this clonotype. The V gene is TRBV7-3, the J gene TRBJ2-5; 8 bases match TRBD2. The J call may not be correct, given that the DNA end is closer to TRBJ2-1. This CDR3 has 14 amino acids. The germline gives CDR1 SGHTA, CDR2 FQGTGA. The CDR3 nucleotides are TGTGCCAGCAGCTTAAGCCTAGCGGGTGTTGAGCAGTTCTTC. This encodes CASSLSLAGVEQFF.

The V gene is TRBV12-3 or TRBV12-4, the J gene TRBJ1-5; 11 positions match TRBD1. The CDR3 sequence is 15 residues long. After removal of 4 bases from V and 7 bases from J, the junction contained 6 bases not matched to a gene. The CDR3 sequence is CASSWGQGDEQPQHF. CDR3 bases: TGTGCCAGCAGTTGGGGACAGGGGGATGAGCAGCCCCAGCATTTT.

The chain is built from TRBV19 and TRBJ1-5, with 8 nucleotides matching TRBD1. The CDR3 covers 12 residues. CDR1 is LNHDA, CDR2 SQIVND, per germline (reference sequence). V gave up 11 bases and J gave up 7 bases; unmatched junction bases: 7. CDR3 amino acids: CAHKQGDQPQHF. The CDR3, as DNA: TGTGCCCATAAACAGGGGGACCAGCCCCAGCATTTT.

This clonotype was recorded at least ten times. The V gene is TRBV7-2, the J gene TRBJ1-5, with 7 bases fitting TRBD1. J lost 1 base, V lost 2 bases, and 2 bases had no gene match. Germline CDR1 and CDR2: SGHTA and FQGNSA. This CDR3 contains 15 residues. The DNA for the CDR3 is TGTGCCAGCAGCTTAACGGGACAGAGCAATCAGCCCCAGCATTTT. Translating gives CASSLTGQSNQPQHF.

The chain has TRBV11-2 and TRBJ1-2; D ambiguous. In germline, CDR1 is SGHAT, CDR2 FQNNGV. V lost 5 bases to trimming and J lost 5 bases, with 18 bases between them. This CDR3 is built from 15 residues. CDR3 amino acids: CASSDRYSLPYGYTF. CDR3 nucleotide sequence: TGTGCCAGCAGCGACCGGTACAGCCTACCTTATGGCTACACCTTC.

In its sample, this clonotype was seen many times. This chain uses TRBV28 with TRBJ1-6, with TRBD1 matching over 7 bases. The CDR3 is made up of 14 amino acids. Germline V lookup: CDR1 MDHEN, CDR2 SYDVKM. Trimming took 3 bases from V and 7 from J; bases not matched to a gene: 3. The CDR3 bases are TGTGCCAGCAGTTTGGCACAGGGGAATTCACCCCTCCACTTT. Its protein is CASSLAQGNSPLHF.

This clonotype has a count of ten or more. V gene TRBV12-5 combines with J gene TRBJ1-1; D gene ambiguous. The CDR3 sequence is 13 residues long. From germline, CDR1 is LGHNT and CDR2 FRNRAP. Between the trimmed V and J ends, which lost 2 bases and 4 bases, there was a span of 8 bases. The CDR3 spells CASGLTGSTEAFF. Here the CDR3 DNA reads TGTGCTAGTGGTTTGACGGGGAGCACTGAAGCTTTCTTT.

Concerning this clonotype: A much larger clonotype is one base distant, so this may be a read error. CDR3 in amino acids: CASSYGEEKLFF. CDR3 DNA: TGTGCCAGCAGTTACGGGGAGGAAAAACTGTTTTTT. The V and J genes are TRBV12-3 or TRBV12-4 and TRBJ1-4; D gene unclear. This CDR3 has 12 amino acids. The V and J ends lost 4 bases and 8 bases respectively, with 8 bases between them.

This chain uses TRBV20-1 with TRBJ1-5; D uncertain. The CDR3 loop spans 12 amino acids. With 0 bases removed from V and 14 bases from J, the gap between germline ends came to 14 bases. The V gene's germline CDR1 is DFQATT and CDR2 SNEGSKA (reference sequence). CDR3 nucleotide sequence: TGCAGTGCTAGAGATGCGGAGCCGAACGAGCATTTT. This codes for CSARDAEPNEHF.

In this sample, this clonotype turned up a few times. J is TRBJ1-2 and V is TRBV10-3; D is perhaps TRBD1 (5 bases). Trimming took 2 bases from V and 2 from J, leaving 9 bases between them. This CDR3 region has 14 residues. Germline V gives CDR1 ENHRY, CDR2 SYGVKD. The CDR3 reads CAISEGAGNYGYTF. Written as DNA, the CDR3 is TGTGCCATCAGTGAGGGGGCAGGGAACTATGGCTACACCTTC.

The chain combines TRBV5-4 with TRBJ1-3; TRBD1 aligns across 10 bases. This CDR3 has 15 residues. J gave up 5 bases and V 4 bases, and 6 bases lay outside the gene matches. Looked up from germline, CDR1 is SGHNT and CDR2 is YYREEE (reference sequence). CDR3 coding DNA: TGTGCCAGCAGCCGTGGGACAGGGGAGCGAAACACCATATATTTT. Translation: CASSRGTGERNTIYF.

This chain connects TRBV24-1 to TRBJ1-6; a possible D gene is TRBD1 (6 bases). The CDR3 contains 16 residues. V was shortened by 8 bases and J by 4 bases, with 17 bases between the two germline ends. Germline V gene sequence: CDR1 KGHDR, CDR2 SFDVKD. The CDR3 nucleotides read TGTGCCACCAACGGACAGCGGAGCTTATATAATTCACCCCTCCACTTT. As protein: CATNGQRSLYNSPLHF.

The sample holds many counts of this clonotype. The chain joins TRBV5-6 to TRBJ2-2, with a tentative D call TRBD2 (5 bases). The CDR3 totals 15 residues. CDR1 and CDR2 (germline): SGHDT, YYEEEE. Trimming left V 0 bases short and J 7 bases short, with 13 bases between. CDR3 coding DNA: TGTGCCAGCAGCTTGGCCCGGGATTCGAACGGGGAGCTGTTTTTT. As protein: CASSLARDSNGELFF.